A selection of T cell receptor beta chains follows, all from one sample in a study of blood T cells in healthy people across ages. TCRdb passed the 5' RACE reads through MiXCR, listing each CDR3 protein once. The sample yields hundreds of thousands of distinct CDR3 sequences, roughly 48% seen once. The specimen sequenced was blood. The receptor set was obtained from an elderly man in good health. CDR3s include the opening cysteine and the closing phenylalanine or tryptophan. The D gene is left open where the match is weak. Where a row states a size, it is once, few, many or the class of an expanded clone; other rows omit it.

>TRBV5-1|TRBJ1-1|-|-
CASRRGASWDFF
TGCGCCAGTAGGCGGGGGGCAAGTTGGGATTTCTTT
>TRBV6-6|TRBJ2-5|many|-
CASRYGTEQETQYF
TGTGCCAGCAGGTATGGGACGGAACAAGAGACCCAGTACTTC
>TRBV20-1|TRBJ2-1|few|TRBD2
CSARTSGDKQFF
TGCAGTGCTAGGACTAGCGGGGATAAGCAGTTCTTC
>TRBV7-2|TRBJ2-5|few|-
CASSSDPTVETQYF
TGTGCCAGCAGCTCGGATCCGACGGTAGAGACCCAGTACTTC
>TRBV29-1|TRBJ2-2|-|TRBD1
CSVGGPDRVSNTGELFF
TGCAGCGTTGGGGGGCCCGACAGGGTTTCGAACACCGGGGAGCTGTTTTTT
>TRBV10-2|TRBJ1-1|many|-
CACGGGARTEAFF
TGCGCCTGTGGTGGGGGGGCAAGAACTGAAGCTTTCTTT
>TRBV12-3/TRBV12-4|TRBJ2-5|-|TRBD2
CASSLGSSGTQETQYF
TGTGCCAGCAGTTTAGGGTCTAGCGGAACACAAGAGACCCAGTACTTC
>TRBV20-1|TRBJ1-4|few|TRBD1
CSGQTGKNEKLFF
TGCAGTGGTCAGACAGGGAAGAATGAAAAACTGTTTTTT
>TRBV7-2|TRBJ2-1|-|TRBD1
CASSGWTGHNEQFF
TGTGCCAGCAGCGGATGGACAGGGCACAATGAGCAGTTCTTC
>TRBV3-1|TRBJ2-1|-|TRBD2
CASSQGGTRGNEQFF
TGTGCCAGCAGCCAAGGAGGGACTAGGGGCAATGAGCAGTTCTTC
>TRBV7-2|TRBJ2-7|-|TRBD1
CASSRNRGNYEQYF
TGTGCCAGCAGCCGAAACAGGGGAAATTACGAGCAGTACTTC
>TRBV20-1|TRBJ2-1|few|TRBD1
CSATRGQGGNEQFF
TGCAGTGCTACCAGGGGACAGGGTGGCAATGAGCAGTTCTTC
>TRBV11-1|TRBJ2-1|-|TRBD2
CASSLVATLGGFYNEQFF
TGTGCCAGCAGCTTAGTGGCGACACTCGGGGGGTTCTACAATGAGCAGTTCTTC
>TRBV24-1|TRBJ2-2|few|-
CATSDLQSQGSTGELFF
TGTGCCACCAGTGATTTGCAATCCCAAGGGTCCACCGGGGAGCTGTTTTTT
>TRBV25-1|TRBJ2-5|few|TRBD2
CASSEPSGSETQYF
TGTGCCAGCAGTGAACCCAGCGGGAGCGAGACCCAGTACTTC
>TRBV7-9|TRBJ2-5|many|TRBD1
CASSLTGGGKTQYF
TGTGCCAGCAGCTTGACAGGGGGCGGGAAGACCCAGTACTTC
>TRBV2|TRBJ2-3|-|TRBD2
CASSGLAGKTDTQYF
TGTGCCAGCAGTGGACTAGCGGGGAAGACAGATACGCAGTATTTT
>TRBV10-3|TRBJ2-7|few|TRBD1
CAIRGTGYEQYF
TGTGCCATCAGGGGGACAGGCTACGAGCAGTACTTC
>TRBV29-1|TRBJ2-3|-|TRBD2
CSLRGGGLGTDTQYF
TGCAGCCTTAGGGGCGGGGGTCTAGGCACAGATACGCAGTATTTT
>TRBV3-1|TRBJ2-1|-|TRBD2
CASSQDRLAGLSLYNEQFF
TGTGCCAGCAGCCAAGATCGGCTAGCGGGGCTCTCTTTATACAATGAGCAGTTCTTC
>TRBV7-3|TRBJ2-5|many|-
CASSLGNQETQYF
TGTGCCAGCAGCTTAGGCAACCAAGAGACCCAGTACTTC
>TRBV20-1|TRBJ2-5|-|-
CSAIPWETQYF
TGCAGTGCGATCCCGTGGGAGACCCAGTACTTC
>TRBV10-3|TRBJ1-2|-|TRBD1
CAISLPGTGGSGYTF
TGTGCCATCAGTCTTCCCGGGACAGGGGGCTCTGGCTACACCTTC
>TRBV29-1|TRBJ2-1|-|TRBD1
CSVRGRQGAHEQFF
TGCAGCGTGCGGGGTCGGCAGGGGGCCCATGAGCAGTTCTTC
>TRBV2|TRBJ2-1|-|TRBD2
CASSPTSGRAGVEQFF
TGTGCCAGCAGTCCGACTAGCGGGAGGGCTGGTGTTGAGCAGTTCTTC
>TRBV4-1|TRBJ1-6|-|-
CASSQEVRGSLAILHF
TGCGCCAGCAGCCAAGAAGTCAGGGGCTCTCTGGCCATCCTCCACTTT
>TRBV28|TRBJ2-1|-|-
CASSLMRDVWNEQFF
TGTGCCAGCAGTTTAATGCGGGATGTTTGGAATGAGCAGTTCTTC
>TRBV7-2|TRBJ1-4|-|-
CASTVNPATNEKLFF
TGTGCCAGCACAGTCAATCCCGCAACTAATGAAAAACTGTTTTTT
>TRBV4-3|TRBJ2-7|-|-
CASSQNPPLAGSPDEQYF
TGCGCCAGCAGCCAGAATCCCCCTCTAGCTGGGAGCCCCGACGAGCAGTACTTC
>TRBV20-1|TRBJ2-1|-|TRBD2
CSAEAGVAGVEQFF
TGCAGTGCTGAGGCGGGGGTAGCGGGAGTTGAGCAGTTCTTC
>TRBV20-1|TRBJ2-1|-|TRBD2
CSAREGGPQNEQLF
TGCAGTGCTAGAGAGGGAGGGCCCCAGAATGAGCAGTTATTC
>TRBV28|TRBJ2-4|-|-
CASRTNKSWCF
TGTGCCAGCAGGACTAACAAGTCTTGGTGCTTC